The 20 T cell receptor beta chains in this list originate from one sample, sequenced in a study of early T cells in non-severe SARS-CoV-2 infection. Each CDR3 protein is one row after TCRdb ran MiXCR on the 5' RACE reads. The repertoire holds more than 20,000 distinct CDR3 sequences, about 4.3% seen once, with roughly 15% in the top ten. The sequencing input was whole blood. Receptor source: an adult who was a healthcare worker with PCR-confirmed SARS-CoV-2 infection or an uninfected control (not recorded which).

This clonotype came up many times. The rearrangement uses TRBV7-8 and TRBJ1-2; the D gene is possibly TRBD1 (6 bases). Germline V CDR1 and CDR2: SGHVS, FQNEAQ. V lost 3 bases to trimming and J lost 4 bases, with 12 bases between them. CDR3 length: 14 amino acids. The CDR3 nucleotides are TGTGCCAGCAGCTTTACCAGGGGTCCCTATGGCTACACCTTC. Its protein is CASSFTRGPYGYTF.

The chain carries TRBV7-6 and TRBJ2-5; maybe TRBD1 (6 bases). Germline V gene lookup returns CDR1 SGHVS and CDR2 FNYEAQ. The V gene lost 6 bases and the J gene lost 5 bases, with 16 bases spanning the gap. The CDR3 totals 14 residues. The CDR3 loop reads CASSYRVGVETQYF. For the CDR3, the DNA is TGTGCCAGCAGTTACAGGGTAGGAGTCGAGACCCAGTACTTC.

By its share, this clonotype is medium-sized. CDR3 coding DNA: TGTGCCACCGCTGCCCCGGACACTGAAGCTTTCTTT. As protein: CATAAPDTEAFF. This chain uses TRBV24-1 with TRBJ1-1; D uncertain. Germline-derived CDR1 and CDR2 are KGHDR and SFDVKD. V was trimmed by 9 bases and J by 3 bases, leaving 10 bases between them. This CDR3 has 12 residues.

This clonotype appeared a few times. A much larger clone lies a single base off, so this may be a read error. This chain connects TRBV18 to TRBJ2-7; TRBD2 matches 10 bases. From germline, CDR1 is KGHSH and CDR2 LQKENI. The CDR3 covers 15 residues. Here the CDR3 reads CASSPLLAGEYERYF. The CDR3 DNA reads TGTGCCAGCTCACCCTTGCTAGCGGGGGAGTACGAGCGGTACTTC.

This sequence joins TRBV6-5 and TRBJ2-7; a weak D match, TRBD2 (6 bases). Trimming took off 6 bases at V and 4 bases at J, with 13 bases between the two ends. The germline CDR1 and CDR2 sequences are MNHEY and SVGAGI. This CDR3 is built from 13 residues. CDR3 bases: TGTGCCAGCAGCCCCAGTGGGGGGTACGAGCAGTACTTC. It encodes CASSPSGGYEQYF.

This clonotype was counted a few times. The junction departs from germline at one end; a sequencing error may be responsible. V gene TRBV7-7 combines with J gene TRBJ2-1; 10 positions match TRBD2. The CDR3 consists of 15 residues. Germline V gene sequence: CDR1 SSHAT, CDR2 FNYEAQ (reference sequence). The CDR3 bases are TGTGCTAGCAGCACAAGCTCTAGCGGGAGCAATGAGCAGTTCTTC. It codes for CASSTSSSGSNEQFF.

This clonotype was found many times. The chain is built from TRBV6-2 or TRBV6-3 and TRBJ1-2; 7 positions match TRBD1. This CDR3 is 13 amino acids long. Germline V gene sequence: CDR1 MNHEY, CDR2 SVGEGT. V lost 11 bases to trimming and J lost 5 bases; unmatched junction nucleotides: 11. In DNA, the CDR3 is TGTGCCGCCCGTCCAGGGGGTGATTATGGCTACACCTTC. It yields the protein CAARPGGDYGYTF.

This clonotype has a count of ten or more. A much larger clone sits a single nucleotide away, making a read error possible. CDR3 protein: CSDGSNTEVFF. CDR3 DNA sequence: TGCAGCGACGGGAGCAACACTGAAGTTTTCTTT. The chain couples TRBV29-1 to TRBJ1-1; unclear D gene. The CDR3 has 11 residues. Germline V lookup: CDR1 SQVTM, CDR2 ANQGSEA.

This clonotype was picked up a small number of times. The chain combines TRBV7-9 with TRBJ2-3; TRBD2 agrees at 8 bases. The CDR3 has 17 residues. Germline V gene data show CDR1 as SEHNR and CDR2 as FQNEAQ (reference sequence). The junction had 14 bases not matched to a gene; V was cut back by 4 bases and J by 5 bases. This CDR3 is CASSWSSIAGRRDTQYF. CDR3 DNA: TGTGCCAGCAGCTGGTCGAGTATAGCGGGGCGAAGAGATACGCAGTATTTT.

This clonotype has ten or more counts. This sequence joins TRBV20-1 and TRBJ1-1; TRBD1 matches at 12 bases. The germline V gene encodes CDR1 DFQATT and CDR2 SNEGSKA (reference sequence). There are 13 residues in the CDR3. The CDR3 coding sequence is TGCAAACCGGGACAGGGGGCTAATACTGAAGCTTTCTTT. Translated, it gives CKPGQGANTEAFF.

This clonotype was detected many times. This chain uses TRBV12-3 or TRBV12-4 with TRBJ1-2; D gene uncertain. The CDR3 has 12 amino acids. V was trimmed by 3 bases and J by 7 bases, leaving 9 bases between them. The CDR3 is CASSFDRRGYTF. The CDR3 nucleotides are TGTGCCAGCAGTTTTGATCGCCGTGGCTACACCTTC.

CDR3 sequence reads: CASSEGFGPFF. For the CDR3, the DNA is TGTGCCAGCAGTGAAGGTTTTGGGCCTTTCTTT. The V call is TRBV2, the J call TRBJ1-1; D unresolved. CDR3 length: 11 residues. Germline V lookup: CDR1 SNHLY, CDR2 FYNNEI. V was cut by 1 base and J by 12 bases, with 9 bases left in between.

This clonotype was seen many times. This chain joins TRBV12-3 or TRBV12-4 and TRBJ1-5; unclear D gene. The CDR3 is 14 residues long. V shed 2 bases and J shed 3 bases, with 8 bases lying between them. CDR3 region: CASSLRPFNQPQHF. The CDR3 DNA is TGTGCCAGCAGTTTAAGGCCGTTCAATCAGCCCCAGCATTTT.

This clonotype was observed a single time. Since a much larger clone is just one base distant, this may be a read error. V and J are TRBV7-9 and TRBJ2-1; D uncertain. CDR3 length: 13 amino acids. Per germline, CDR1 SEHNR and CDR2 FQNEAQ (reference sequence). The CDR3 DNA follows: TGTGCCAGCAACTCCGAACAGTTCAGTGAGAAGTTCTTC. This translates into CASNSEQFSEKFF. The entire variable domain, with the rest obtained from reference TRBV7-9 and TRBJ2-1, is as follows: DTGVSQNPRHKITKRGQNVTFRCDPISEHNRLYWYRQTLGQGPEFLTYFQNEAQLEKSRLLSDRFSAERPKGSFSTLEIQRTEQGDSAMYLCASNSEQFSEKFFGPGTRLTVL.

This clonotype was observed many times. As DNA, the CDR3 is TGTGCCAGCAGCCGAGGCAGGAATGAGCAGTTCTTC. Residues: CASSRGRNEQFF. The V gene is TRBV7-9, the J gene TRBJ2-1; D not resolved. CDR1 and CDR2 (germline): SEHNR, FQNEAQ (reference sequence). The V end was cut by 5 bases, the J end by 7 bases, with 9 bases between. This CDR3 contains 12 residues. Using reference TRBV7-9 and TRBJ2-1 for the parts outside the CDR3, the full variable domain is DTGVSQNPRHKITKRGQNVTFRCDPISEHNRLYWYRQTLGQGPEFLTYFQNEAQLEKSRLLSDRFSAERPKGSFSTLEIQRTEQGDSAMYLCASSRGRNEQFFGPGTRLTVL.

This clonotype came up many times. The chain joins TRBV7-9 to TRBJ2-1, with 8 bases matching TRBD1. This CDR3 is built from 17 residues. Looked up from germline, CDR1 is SEHNR and CDR2 is FQNEAQ (reference sequence). With 7 bases clipped from V and 7 bases from J, the junction kept 18 bases outside the gene matches. The CDR3 sequence: CASNLQGGARGRNEQFF. CDR3 in DNA: TGTGCCAGCAACCTTCAGGGCGGGGCCAGGGGGCGGAATGAGCAGTTCTTC.

This clonotype was counted at least ten times. This chain connects TRBV10-3 to TRBJ2-1; 7 positions match TRBD1. Germline V gene lookup returns CDR1 ENHRY and CDR2 SYGVKD. The V gene end was trimmed by 6 bases and the J gene end by 8 bases; junction bases not matched to a gene: 19. The CDR3 has 17 residues. CDR3 nucleotide sequence: TGTGCCATCAGCCCACACAAGGGACAGTTCCAGGGAGATGAGCAGTTCTTC. As protein: CAISPHKGQFQGDEQFF.

V usage is TRBV14 and J usage is TRBJ1-6, with no clear D. The V gene's germline CDR1 is SGHDN and CDR2 FVKESK. The CDR3 has 12 residues. V lost 4 bases and J 13 bases, leaving 11 bases between the germline ends. CDR3: CASSLASVPLHF. The CDR3 nucleotides are TGTGCCAGCAGCCTAGCGAGTGTGCCCCTCCACTTT.

Ten or more counts support this clonotype. Relative to the germline gene, one junction end is altered; a read error may explain this. The genes are TRBV7-6 and TRBJ1-1; possibly TRBD1 for D (6 bases). Germline V CDR1 and CDR2: SGHVS, FNYEAQ. The CDR3 has 13 amino acids. The CDR3 coding sequence is TGTGCCACCAGCAGGGGACTGAACACTGAAGCTTTCTTT. It specifies CATSRGLNTEAFF.

There are many counts of this clonotype. V and J are TRBV20-1 and TRBJ1-2; TRBD1 agrees at 8 bases. CDR3 length equals 14 residues. CDR1 and CDR2 from the germline V gene are DFQATT and SNEGSKA (reference sequence). The junction had 10 bases not matched to a gene; V was cut back by 6 bases and J by 4 bases. CDR3 nucleotide sequence: TGCAGTGCCCCTCAGGACAGGGAAGGCTATGGCTACACCTTC. It is translated as CSAPQDREGYGYTF.